Listed below are T cell receptor beta chains from one sample, sequenced in a study of regulatory T cells in long-lasting Graves disease. TCRdb reprocessed the multiplex PCR reads via MiXCR and lists one record per CDR3 protein. The sample lists just over 600,000 distinct CDR3 sequences, 16% occurring once. These data are also associated with another study on T cells in Graves' hyperthyroidism and ophthalmopathy.

This specimen was peripheral blood mononuclear cells (PBMCs), taken at new diagnosis, from a patient treated with antithyroid drugs. Receptors originate from a woman aged 30 to 39 with Graves disease. Both conserved end residues are part of each CDR3. A D gene is named only where the DNA matches it firmly. Size is omitted from some rows. Given values are once, few, many or a class for expanded clones.

clone size: many; J gene: TRBJ1-5; V gene: TRBV7-2; D gene: -; CDR3 protein: CASSSTGLGNQPQHF; CDR3 DNA: TGTGCCAGCAGTTCCACGGGCCTTGGCAATCAGCCCCAGCATTTT
clone size: many; J gene: TRBJ1-1; V gene: TRBV3-1; D gene: TRBD1; CDR3 protein: CASSQGAVTEAFF; CDR3 DNA: TGTGCCAGCTCACAGGGGGCGGTCACTGAAGCTTTCTTT
clone size: -; J gene: TRBJ2-1; V gene: TRBV2; D gene: -; CDR3 protein: CASSEMVGPYNEQFF; CDR3 DNA: TGTGCCAGCAGTGAAATGGTAGGCCCCTACAATGAGCAGTTCTTC
clone size: many; J gene: TRBJ2-1; V gene: TRBV28; D gene: TRBD2; CDR3 protein: CASSPQHPTIAGGLTEQFF; CDR3 DNA: TGTGCCAGCAGTCCACAACACCCGACTATAGCGGGAGGTCTCACTGAGCAGTTCTTC
clone size: many; J gene: TRBJ2-7; V gene: TRBV2; D gene: TRBD1; CDR3 protein: CASSRGQGSIGYEQYF; CDR3 DNA: TGTGCCAGCAGTCGAGGACAGGGATCCATAGGCTACGAGCAGTACTTC
clone size: many; J gene: TRBJ2-1; V gene: TRBV28; D gene: TRBD1; CDR3 protein: CASRDRGIEFF; CDR3 DNA: TGTGCCAGCAGAGACAGGGGAATAGAGTTCTTC
clone size: few; J gene: TRBJ2-6; V gene: TRBV7-2; D gene: -; CDR3 protein: CASSLSVAGANVLTF; CDR3 DNA: TGTGCCAGCAGCTTATCAGTCGCTGGGGCCAACGTCCTGACTTTC
clone size: -; J gene: TRBJ1-6; V gene: TRBV27; D gene: -; CDR3 protein: CASSKSSSYNSPLHF; CDR3 DNA: TGTGCCAGCAGTAAAAGTAGCTCCTATAATTCACCCCTCCACTTT
clone size: many; J gene: TRBJ2-1; V gene: TRBV28; D gene: -; CDR3 protein: CASTLEGGGKRNEQFF; CDR3 DNA: TGTGCCAGCACCCTTGAGGGGGGAGGGAAGAGAAATGAGCAGTTCTTC
clone size: few; J gene: TRBJ2-2; V gene: TRBV27; D gene: -; CDR3 protein: CASSLIGESGGASFWTGELFF; CDR3 DNA: TGTGCCAGCAGTTTGATCGGGGAGAGTGGGGGAGCGAGTTTTTGGACCGGGGAGCTGTTTTTT
clone size: many; J gene: TRBJ1-1; V gene: TRBV12-3/TRBV12-4; D gene: -; CDR3 protein: CASRVGTPNTEAFF; CDR3 DNA: TGTGCCAGCAGAGTCGGGACACCAAACACTGAAGCTTTCTTT
clone size: few; J gene: TRBJ1-5; V gene: TRBV24-1; D gene: -; CDR3 protein: CATSQGVSQPQHF; CDR3 DNA: TGTGCCACCAGTCAAGGGGTTAGTCAGCCCCAGCATTTT
clone size: -; J gene: TRBJ2-1; V gene: TRBV27; D gene: -; CDR3 protein: CASSYGGMYNEQFF; CDR3 DNA: TGTGCCAGCAGTTATGGAGGGATGTACAATGAGCAGTTCTTC
clone size: many; J gene: TRBJ1-2; V gene: TRBV6-5; D gene: -; CDR3 protein: CASSYYARVHYGYTF; CDR3 DNA: TGTGCCAGCAGTTACTACGCCAGGGTACACTATGGCTACACCTTC
clone size: many; J gene: TRBJ2-7; V gene: TRBV19; D gene: -; CDR3 protein: CASSTTGGYEQYF; CDR3 DNA: TGTGCCAGTAGTACGACAGGAGGCTACGAGCAGTACTTC
clone size: few; J gene: TRBJ2-1; V gene: TRBV19; D gene: -; CDR3 protein: CASKQDNEQFF; CDR3 DNA: TGTGCCAGTAAACAAGACAATGAGCAGTTCTTC
clone size: many; J gene: TRBJ2-1; V gene: TRBV29-1; D gene: -; CDR3 protein: CSVDFSRTYNEQFF; CDR3 DNA: TGCAGCGTTGATTTCTCCAGAACCTACAATGAGCAGTTCTTC
clone size: -; J gene: TRBJ1-4; V gene: TRBV7-2; D gene: TRBD1; CDR3 protein: CASSINRGHNEKLFF; CDR3 DNA: TGTGCCAGCAGCATTAACAGGGGACATAATGAAAAACTGTTTTTT
clone size: many; J gene: TRBJ2-2; V gene: TRBV6-1; D gene: -; CDR3 protein: CASSWTEGSGELFF; CDR3 DNA: TGTGCCAGCAGCTGGACAGAGGGGTCCGGGGAGCTGTTTTTT
clone size: few; J gene: TRBJ2-7; V gene: TRBV19; D gene: -; CDR3 protein: CASSPRSVLAIYEQYF; CDR3 DNA: TGTGCCAGTAGTCCAAGGTCGGTCCTCGCGATCTACGAGCAGTACTTC
clone size: many; J gene: TRBJ2-7; V gene: TRBV18; D gene: -; CDR3 protein: CASSPTRGEQYF; CDR3 DNA: TGTGCCAGCTCACCAACTAGGGGCGAGCAGTACTTC
clone size: -; J gene: TRBJ1-5; V gene: TRBV6-1; D gene: TRBD1; CDR3 protein: CASSELDRVGQPQHF; CDR3 DNA: TGTGCCAGCAGTGAACTGGACAGGGTTGGGCAGCCCCAGCATTTT
clone size: -; J gene: TRBJ2-7; V gene: TRBV19; D gene: -; CDR3 protein: CASSIKVGDVPYEQYF; CDR3 DNA: TGTGCCAGTAGTATAAAGGTTGGGGACGTCCCCTACGAGCAGTACTTC
clone size: many; J gene: TRBJ1-4; V gene: TRBV5-6; D gene: -; CDR3 protein: CASSLVRFPNEKLFF; CDR3 DNA: TGTGCCAGCAGCTTGGTTCGGTTTCCGAATGAAAAACTGTTTTTT
clone size: many; J gene: TRBJ1-2; V gene: TRBV28; D gene: -; CDR3 protein: CASRQGSYGYTF; CDR3 DNA: TGTGCCAGCAGACAGGGTTCCTATGGCTACACCTTC
clone size: -; J gene: TRBJ1-4; V gene: TRBV18; D gene: -; CDR3 protein: CASSGTSSEKLFF; CDR3 DNA: TGTGCCAGCTCAGGGACCTCATCCGAAAAACTGTTTTTT
clone size: -; J gene: TRBJ1-6; V gene: TRBV2; D gene: -; CDR3 protein: CASRPAYNSPLHF; CDR3 DNA: TGTGCCAGCAGGCCAGCTTATAATTCACCCCTCCACTTT
clone size: few; J gene: TRBJ2-2; V gene: TRBV28; D gene: TRBD1; CDR3 protein: CASGAPGQLTTGELFF; CDR3 DNA: TGTGCCAGCGGGGCTCCGGGACAGTTAACTACCGGGGAGCTGTTTTTT
clone size: few; J gene: TRBJ2-1; V gene: TRBV29-1; D gene: TRBD1; CDR3 protein: CSVVWDRGNGEQFF; CDR3 DNA: TGCAGCGTTGTGTGGGACAGGGGGAACGGGGAGCAGTTCTTC
clone size: many; J gene: TRBJ1-5; V gene: TRBV28; D gene: -; CDR3 protein: CASVRVGLNQPQHF; CDR3 DNA: TGTGCCAGCGTCCGGGTGGGCCTAAATCAGCCCCAGCATTTT
clone size: few; J gene: TRBJ2-3; V gene: TRBV5-6; D gene: TRBD2; CDR3 protein: CASSEYRTSGGGTDTQYF; CDR3 DNA: TGTGCCAGCAGCGAATATCGGACTAGCGGGGGGGGGACAGATACGCAGTATTTT
clone size: -; J gene: TRBJ1-1; V gene: TRBV20-1; D gene: -; CDR3 protein: CSAPEGKAFF; CDR3 DNA: TGCAGTGCCCCCGAAGGGAAAGCTTTCTTT
clone size: many; J gene: TRBJ1-5; V gene: TRBV6-1; D gene: -; CDR3 protein: CASSPLPRIDQPQHF; CDR3 DNA: TGTGCCAGCAGTCCCTTACCAAGGATCGATCAGCCCCAGCATTTT
clone size: -; J gene: TRBJ2-1; V gene: TRBV20-1; D gene: -; CDR3 protein: CSARGSGGSPRSSYNEQFF; CDR3 DNA: TGCAGTGCTAGGGGCTCTGGGGGCTCCCCTAGGAGCTCCTACAATGAGCAGTTCTTC
clone size: many; J gene: TRBJ1-1; V gene: TRBV7-9; D gene: TRBD1; CDR3 protein: CASSPQGQLNTEAFF; CDR3 DNA: TGTGCCAGCAGCCCTCAGGGACAGCTGAACACTGAAGCTTTCTTT
clone size: -; J gene: TRBJ2-7; V gene: TRBV15; D gene: -; CDR3 protein: CATSSNYEQYF; CDR3 DNA: TGTGCCACCAGCAGTAACTACGAGCAGTACTTC
clone size: many; J gene: TRBJ2-1; V gene: TRBV12-3/TRBV12-4; D gene: -; CDR3 protein: CASSLGTARHEQFF; CDR3 DNA: TGTGCCAGCAGTTTAGGGACCGCTCGACATGAGCAGTTCTTC
clone size: many; J gene: TRBJ1-1; V gene: TRBV5-1; D gene: -; CDR3 protein: CASSAIPGTEAFF; CDR3 DNA: TGCGCCAGCAGCGCGATCCCAGGGACTGAAGCTTTCTTT
clone size: -; J gene: TRBJ2-1; V gene: TRBV6-1; D gene: TRBD2; CDR3 protein: CASSETAGGRKFF; CDR3 DNA: TGTGCCAGCAGTGAGACAGCGGGAGGGCGAAAGTTCTTC
clone size: few; J gene: TRBJ1-5; V gene: TRBV2; D gene: TRBD1; CDR3 protein: CASSAEGQGGNQPQHF; CDR3 DNA: TGTGCCAGCAGTGCTGAAGGACAGGGTGGCAATCAGCCCCAGCATTTT
clone size: many; J gene: TRBJ2-4; V gene: TRBV20-1; D gene: -; CDR3 protein: CSAPTGFGIQYF; CDR3 DNA: TGCAGTGCTCCGACGGGGTTCGGCATTCAGTACTTC
clone size: -; J gene: TRBJ2-2; V gene: TRBV18; D gene: TRBD1; CDR3 protein: CASSFRQGTANTGELFF; CDR3 DNA: TGTGCCAGCTCATTCCGACAGGGAACCGCGAACACCGGGGAGCTGTTTTTT
clone size: few; J gene: TRBJ2-1; V gene: TRBV13; D gene: -; CDR3 protein: CASRSTRTSNEQFF; CDR3 DNA: TGTGCCAGCAGGTCTACAAGAACAAGCAATGAGCAGTTCTTC
clone size: few; J gene: TRBJ2-7; V gene: TRBV18; D gene: -; CDR3 protein: CASSPGPAPEQYF; CDR3 DNA: TGTGCCAGCTCACCGGGCCCTGCTCCCGAGCAGTACTTC
clone size: few; J gene: TRBJ1-5; V gene: TRBV28; D gene: -; CDR3 protein: CASRFSFNQPQHF; CDR3 DNA: TGTGCCAGCAGGTTCAGCTTCAATCAGCCCCAGCATTTT
clone size: few; J gene: TRBJ1-2; V gene: TRBV20-1; D gene: -; CDR3 protein: CSASDGGYGDYTF; CDR3 DNA: TGCAGTGCTAGTGACGGCGGGTATGGCGACTACACCTTC
clone size: few; J gene: TRBJ2-2; V gene: TRBV5-1; D gene: TRBD2; CDR3 protein: CASSSGLAGGNTGELFF; CDR3 DNA: TGCGCCAGCAGCTCAGGACTAGCGGGAGGGAACACCGGGGAGCTGTTTTTT
clone size: -; J gene: TRBJ2-3; V gene: TRBV5-5; D gene: -; CDR3 protein: CASSLVLYADTQYF; CDR3 DNA: TGCGCCAGCAGCTTGGTCCTGTACGCAGATACGCAGTATTTT
clone size: many; J gene: TRBJ2-2; V gene: TRBV28; D gene: -; CDR3 protein: CASQVGWPGELFF; CDR3 DNA: TGTGCCAGCCAGGTTGGGTGGCCCGGGGAGCTGTTTTTT
clone size: once; J gene: TRBJ2-3; V gene: TRBV16; D gene: TRBD2; CDR3 protein: CASSQGLAETYTQYF; CDR3 DNA: TGTGCCAGCAGTCAGGGACTAGCGGAGACGTATACGCAGTATTTT
clone size: many; J gene: TRBJ2-3; V gene: TRBV27; D gene: -; CDR3 protein: CASSGDKITDTQYF; CDR3 DNA: TGTGCCAGCAGTGGGGACAAAATCACAGATACGCAGTATTTT
clone size: few; J gene: TRBJ1-3; V gene: TRBV20-1; D gene: -; CDR3 protein: CSAPSGTGNTIYF; CDR3 DNA: TGCAGTGCCCCCTCGGGGACAGGAAACACCATATATTTT
clone size: -; J gene: TRBJ2-1; V gene: TRBV7-9; D gene: -; CDR3 protein: CASSLSGTGIYNEQFF; CDR3 DNA: TGTGCCAGCAGCCTATCCGGAACAGGGATATACAATGAGCAGTTCTTC
clone size: many; J gene: TRBJ1-2; V gene: TRBV12-3/TRBV12-4; D gene: -; CDR3 protein: CASSLAGDHTF; CDR3 DNA: TGTGCCAGCAGTTTAGCGGGGGACCATACCTTC
clone size: many; J gene: TRBJ1-5; V gene: TRBV27; D gene: -; CDR3 protein: CASSLSAGRVRGIGNQPQHF; CDR3 DNA: TGTGCCAGCAGTTTATCAGCGGGCAGGGTCCGGGGGATCGGCAATCAGCCCCAGCATTTT